These T cell receptor beta chains were read from a single sample in a study of blood T cells in healthy people across ages. A single record per CDR3 protein comes from TCRdb applying MiXCR to the 5' RACE reads. The data show hundreds of thousands of distinct CDR3 sequences, roughly 50% seen once. Sequencing was done on a sample of blood. The receptors stem from a woman aged 60-70 years in good health. CDR3s include the opening cysteine and the closing phenylalanine or tryptophan. D genes are given only for firm matches. The listing skips clone size in some rows; elsewhere it reads once, few, many or a size class.

d_gene: NA; v_gene: TRBV4-2; j_gene: TRBJ2-5; abundance: NA; CDR3aa: CASSQGLPGVEETQYF; CDR3nt: TGTGCCAGCAGCCAAGGACTTCCGGGAGTTGAAGAGACCCAGTACTTC
d_gene: NA; v_gene: TRBV7-2; j_gene: TRBJ2-3; abundance: once; CDR3aa: CASSLFSTSTDTQYF; CDR3nt: TGTGCCAGCAGCTTATTTTCGACAAGCACAGATACGCAGTATTTT
d_gene: NA; v_gene: TRBV2; j_gene: TRBJ2-7; abundance: NA; CDR3aa: CASSEQPSYEQYF; CDR3nt: TGTGCCAGCAGTGAGCAGCCCTCCTACGAGCAGTACTTC
d_gene: TRBD1; v_gene: TRBV9; j_gene: TRBJ2-5; abundance: NA; CDR3aa: CASSVGVGTGEETQYF; CDR3nt: TGTGCCAGCAGCGTAGGGGTCGGGACAGGGGAGGAGACCCAGTACTTC
d_gene: TRBD2; v_gene: TRBV4-3; j_gene: TRBJ2-7; abundance: few; CDR3aa: CASSQVPETSGGEQYF; CDR3nt: TGCGCCAGCAGCCAAGTGCCCGAGACTAGCGGAGGAGAGCAGTACTTC
d_gene: TRBD1; v_gene: TRBV4-3; j_gene: TRBJ1-2; abundance: few; CDR3aa: CASSLGEGGNYGYTF; CDR3nt: TGCGCCAGCAGCCTAGGGGAAGGGGGCAACTATGGCTACACCTTC
d_gene: NA; v_gene: TRBV7-2; j_gene: TRBJ2-1; abundance: NA; CDR3aa: CASSPDGPSYNEQFF; CDR3nt: TGTGCCAGCAGCCCGGACGGACCCTCCTACAATGAGCAGTTCTTC
d_gene: NA; v_gene: TRBV7-6; j_gene: TRBJ2-7; abundance: many; CDR3aa: CASSLAPDEQYF; CDR3nt: TGTGCCAGCAGCTTAGCCCCGGACGAGCAGTACTTC
d_gene: NA; v_gene: TRBV7-2; j_gene: TRBJ2-1; abundance: NA; CDR3aa: CASSGAGSYNEQFF; CDR3nt: TGTGCCAGCAGCGGGGCGGGGTCCTACAATGAGCAGTTCTTC
d_gene: NA; v_gene: TRBV7-3; j_gene: TRBJ1-2; abundance: NA; CDR3aa: CASSVLGFDGYTF; CDR3nt: TGTGCCAGCAGCGTACTGGGCTTCGATGGCTACACCTTC
d_gene: TRBD1; v_gene: TRBV4-3; j_gene: TRBJ1-1; abundance: few; CDR3aa: CASSHLDPQGWNTEAFF; CDR3nt: TGCGCCAGCAGCCACCTAGACCCACAGGGGTGGAACACTGAAGCTTTCTTT
d_gene: NA; v_gene: TRBV7-2; j_gene: TRBJ2-5; abundance: many; CDR3aa: CASSFIRTDQYF; CDR3nt: TGTGCCAGCAGCTTTATTCGGACAGACCAGTACTTC
d_gene: NA; v_gene: TRBV20-1; j_gene: TRBJ1-4; abundance: NA; CDR3aa: CSARLREAGEKLFF; CDR3nt: TGCAGTGCTAGACTTAGGGAAGCGGGTGAAAAACTGTTTTTT
d_gene: TRBD2; v_gene: TRBV6-2/TRBV6-3; j_gene: TRBJ2-5; abundance: NA; CDR3aa: CASSGLAGRGETQYF; CDR3nt: TGTGCCAGCTCGGGGCTAGCGGGAAGGGGAGAGACCCAGTACTTC
d_gene: TRBD2; v_gene: TRBV5-6; j_gene: TRBJ2-4; abundance: few; CDR3aa: CASSLGLAEVIQYF; CDR3nt: TGTGCCAGCAGCTTGGGACTAGCCGAGGTCATTCAGTACTTC
d_gene: TRBD2; v_gene: TRBV19; j_gene: TRBJ2-1; abundance: NA; CDR3aa: CASSVLTSGIGNEQFF; CDR3nt: TGTGCCAGTAGTGTCCTCACTAGCGGGATCGGGAATGAGCAGTTCTTC
d_gene: NA; v_gene: TRBV20-1; j_gene: TRBJ1-5; abundance: NA; CDR3aa: CSATRQLNQPQHF; CDR3nt: TGCAGTGCCACCAGGCAGTTAAATCAGCCCCAGCATTTT
d_gene: NA; v_gene: TRBV7-9; j_gene: TRBJ2-5; abundance: NA; CDR3aa: CASSRPWGTQETQYF; CDR3nt: TGTGCCAGCAGCCGGCCATGGGGGACCCAAGAGACCCAGTACTTC
d_gene: NA; v_gene: TRBV29-1; j_gene: TRBJ2-7; abundance: few; CDR3aa: CSVEVLGVYEQYF; CDR3nt: TGCAGCGTTGAAGTACTAGGAGTTTACGAGCAGTACTTC
d_gene: TRBD2; v_gene: TRBV6-2/TRBV6-3; j_gene: TRBJ2-1; abundance: once; CDR3aa: CASRETSDGEQFF; CDR3nt: TGTGCCAGCAGGGAGACTAGCGACGGTGAGCAGTTCTTC